This record covers a single T cell receptor (beta chain). What it recognizes is unknown. Trimming took off 5 bases at V and 6 bases at J, with 21 bases between the two ends. Germline lookup yields CDR1 SGHTA and CDR2 FQGNSA. CDR3 size: 16 residues. Only in-frame clones appear in the TCRdb table, and some are missing; sequencing was by immunoSEQ multiplex PCR. The sample carries about 120,000 clones, 85% recorded once. This sample is drawn from a study of cytomegalovirus exposure and HLA in healthy donors. The study's findings and limits: Most sequenced TCRs were rare (though some public TCRs occurred in many donors). Associated with cytomegalovirus, according to the listing, were 150 to 200 TCR beta chains. The classifier, whose performance was assessed in both the original and validation cohorts, reportedly diagnosed cytomegalovirus status with high specificity and sensitivity.

Sequenced sample: PBMCs. This clonotype was sampled from a woman aged 25 to 39 in good health and CMV-seronegative. V is TRBV7-2 and J is TRBJ2-3; D not resolved. CDR3 loop: CASSNRPPGIGDTQYF. As DNA, the CDR3 is TGTGCCAGCAGCAACCGCCCCCCGGGTATCGGGGATACGCAGTATTTT.